This T cell receptor beta chain was captured by sequencing in a study of OX40 agonist ivuxolimab in advanced cancers. Study as a whole: In three patients, partial responses were observed, one with hepatocellular carcinoma and two with cutaneous melanoma. Study-wide findings and caveats: Some patients who did not respond also had low normalized T-cell clonal expansion.

Trimming left V 4 bases short and J 0 bases short, with 12 bases between. CDR1 MNHEY and CDR2 SVGAGI come from the germline V gene. This CDR3 has 16 amino acids. Concerning this clone itself: The antigen is undetermined.

Assay used: immunoSEQ multiplex PCR; TCRdb lists only in-frame clones, some missing. The table shows 20,000 to 30,000 clones, with around 82% occurring only once. The clonotype originates from an adult with an advanced solid tumor such as melanoma, head and neck, liver or kidney cancer. The sample in question was CD4+ or CD8+ T cells sorted from blood, obtained in a trial of the OX40 agonist ivuxolimab. The chain combines TRBV6-5 with TRBJ2-2; a possible D gene is TRBD1 (5 bases). The CDR3 DNA reads as TGTGCCAGCAGTTTTAGGACACACGCGAACACCGGGGAGCTGTTTTTT. It yields the protein CASSFRTHANTGELFF.